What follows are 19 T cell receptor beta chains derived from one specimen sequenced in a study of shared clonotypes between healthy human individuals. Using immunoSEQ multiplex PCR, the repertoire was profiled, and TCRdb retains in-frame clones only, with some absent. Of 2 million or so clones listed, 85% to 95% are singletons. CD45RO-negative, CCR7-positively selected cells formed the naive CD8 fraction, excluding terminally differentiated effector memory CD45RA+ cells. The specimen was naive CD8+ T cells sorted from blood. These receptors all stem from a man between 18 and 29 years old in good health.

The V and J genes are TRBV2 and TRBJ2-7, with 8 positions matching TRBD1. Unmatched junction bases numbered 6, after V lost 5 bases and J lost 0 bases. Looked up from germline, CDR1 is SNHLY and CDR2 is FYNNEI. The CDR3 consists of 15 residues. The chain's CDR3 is CASSRGDRSSYEQYF. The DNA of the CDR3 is TGTGCCAGCAGTAGAGGGGACAGGAGCTCCTACGAGCAGTACTTC.

The CDR3 DNA reads as TGCGCCAGCAGCCATCATAGCCGGGACAGGGGGCTCTACGAGCAGTACTTC. This sequence encodes CASSHHSRDRGLYEQYF. The chain uses TRBV4-1 and TRBJ2-7, with 12 bases identical to TRBD1. The V and J ends lost 3 bases and 3 bases, in that order; junction bases with no gene match: 9. The germline V gene encodes CDR1 MGHRA and CDR2 YSYEKL. The CDR3 is made up of 17 amino acids.

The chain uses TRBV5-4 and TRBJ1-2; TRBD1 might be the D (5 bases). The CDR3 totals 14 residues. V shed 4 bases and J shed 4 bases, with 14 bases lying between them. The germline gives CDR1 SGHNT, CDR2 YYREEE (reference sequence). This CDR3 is CASSQDGGPYGYTF. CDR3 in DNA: TGTGCCAGCAGCCAGGATGGGGGTCCCTATGGCTACACCTTC.

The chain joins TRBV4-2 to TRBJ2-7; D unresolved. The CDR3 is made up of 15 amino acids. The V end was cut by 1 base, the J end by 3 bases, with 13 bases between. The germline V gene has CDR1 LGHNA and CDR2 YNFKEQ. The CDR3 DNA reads TGTGCCAGCAGCCAAGGAATTACGGTGAACTACGAGCAGTACTTC. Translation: CASSQGITVNYEQYF.

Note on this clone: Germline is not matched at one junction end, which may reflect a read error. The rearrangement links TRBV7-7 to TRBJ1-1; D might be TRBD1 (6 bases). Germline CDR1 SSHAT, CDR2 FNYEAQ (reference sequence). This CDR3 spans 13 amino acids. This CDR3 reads CASSLSRGTEAFF. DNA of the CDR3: TGTGCTAGCAGCTTATCCAGGGGAACTGAAGCTTTCTTT.

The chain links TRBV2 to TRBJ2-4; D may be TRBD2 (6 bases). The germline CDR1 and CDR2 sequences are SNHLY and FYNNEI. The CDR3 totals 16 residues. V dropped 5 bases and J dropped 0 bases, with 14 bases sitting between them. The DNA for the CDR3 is TGTGCCAGCAGTCCACCCCGCGGGGTAGCCAAAAACATTCAGTACTTC. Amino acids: CASSPPRGVAKNIQYF.

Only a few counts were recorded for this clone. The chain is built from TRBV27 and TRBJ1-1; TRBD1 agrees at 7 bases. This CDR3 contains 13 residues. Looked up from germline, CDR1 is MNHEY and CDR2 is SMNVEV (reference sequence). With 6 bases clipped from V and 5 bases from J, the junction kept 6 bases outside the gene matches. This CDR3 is CASSLGQITEAFF. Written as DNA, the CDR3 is TGTGCCAGCAGCTTGGGACAGATTACTGAAGCTTTCTTT.

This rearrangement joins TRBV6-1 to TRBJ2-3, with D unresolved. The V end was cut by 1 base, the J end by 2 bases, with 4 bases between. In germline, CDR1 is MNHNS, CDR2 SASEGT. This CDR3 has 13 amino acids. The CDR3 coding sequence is TGTGCCAGCAGTGAAGATCCCACAGATACGCAGTATTTT. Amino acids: CASSEDPTDTQYF.

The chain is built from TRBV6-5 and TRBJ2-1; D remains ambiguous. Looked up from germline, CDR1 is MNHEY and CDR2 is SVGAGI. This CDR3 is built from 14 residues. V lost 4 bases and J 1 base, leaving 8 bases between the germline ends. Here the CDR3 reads CASSSLNSYNEQFF. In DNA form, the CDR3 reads TGTGCCAGCAGTTCCCTAAATTCCTACAATGAGCAGTTCTTC.

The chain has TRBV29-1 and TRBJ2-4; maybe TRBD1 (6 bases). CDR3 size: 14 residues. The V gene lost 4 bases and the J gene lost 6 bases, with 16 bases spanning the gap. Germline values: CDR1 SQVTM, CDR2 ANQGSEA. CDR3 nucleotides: TGCAGCGTTGTGGCAGGGGATCTGGGAAACATTCAGTACTTC. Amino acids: CSVVAGDLGNIQYF.

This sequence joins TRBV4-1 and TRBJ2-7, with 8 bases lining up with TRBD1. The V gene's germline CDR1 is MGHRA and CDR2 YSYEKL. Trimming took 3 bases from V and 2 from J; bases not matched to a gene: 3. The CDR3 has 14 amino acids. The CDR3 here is CASSQAQGAYEQYF. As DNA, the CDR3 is TGCGCCAGCAGCCAGGCACAGGGGGCCTACGAGCAGTACTTC.

The CDR3 DNA is TGTGCCAGTAGTCCCGGGACAGGGAATGAAAAACTGTTTTTT. Protein sequence: CASSPGTGNEKLFF. The chain uses TRBV19 and TRBJ1-4; 9 positions match TRBD1. The CDR3 has 14 residues. In germline, CDR1 is LNHDA, CDR2 SQIVND (reference sequence). The V segment lost 5 bases and the J segment 5 bases; nucleotides outside the gene matches: 3.

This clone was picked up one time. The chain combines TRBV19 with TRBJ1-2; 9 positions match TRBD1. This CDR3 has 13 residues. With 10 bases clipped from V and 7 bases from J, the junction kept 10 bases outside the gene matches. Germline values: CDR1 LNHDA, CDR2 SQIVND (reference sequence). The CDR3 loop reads CAIRRGQGGGYTF. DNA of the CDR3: TGTGCCATTAGGAGGGGACAGGGCGGTGGCTACACCTTC.

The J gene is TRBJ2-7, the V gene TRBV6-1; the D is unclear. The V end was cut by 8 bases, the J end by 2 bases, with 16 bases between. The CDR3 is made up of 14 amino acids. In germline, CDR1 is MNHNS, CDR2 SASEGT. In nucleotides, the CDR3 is TGTGCCAGCGGAGTGTGGGGAACCGCCTACGAGCAGTACTTC. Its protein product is CASGVWGTAYEQYF.

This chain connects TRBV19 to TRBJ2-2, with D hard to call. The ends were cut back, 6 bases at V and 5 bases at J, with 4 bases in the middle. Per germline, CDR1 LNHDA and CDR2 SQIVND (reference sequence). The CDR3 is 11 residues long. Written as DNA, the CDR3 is TGTGCCAGTAGGGGTACCGGGGAGCTGTTTTTT. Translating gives CASRGTGELFF.

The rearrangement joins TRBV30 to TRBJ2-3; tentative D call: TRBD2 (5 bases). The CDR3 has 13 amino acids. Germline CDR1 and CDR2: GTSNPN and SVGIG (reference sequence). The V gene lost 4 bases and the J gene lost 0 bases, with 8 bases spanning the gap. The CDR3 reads CAWNSVSTDTQYF. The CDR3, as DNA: TGTGCCTGGAATAGCGTGAGCACAGATACGCAGTATTTT.

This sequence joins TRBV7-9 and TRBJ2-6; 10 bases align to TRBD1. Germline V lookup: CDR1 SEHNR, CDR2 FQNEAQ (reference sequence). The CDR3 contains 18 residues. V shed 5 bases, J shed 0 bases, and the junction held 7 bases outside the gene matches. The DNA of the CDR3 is TGTGCCAGCAGCACAGGGACAGGGGACCCCTCTGGGGCCAACGTCCTGACTTTC. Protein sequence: CASSTGTGDPSGANVLTF.

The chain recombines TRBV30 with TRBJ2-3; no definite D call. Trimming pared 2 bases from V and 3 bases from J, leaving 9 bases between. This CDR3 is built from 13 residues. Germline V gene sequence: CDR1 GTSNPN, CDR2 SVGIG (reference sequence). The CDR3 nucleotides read TGTGCCTGGAGTTCCCCCCTAACAGATACGCAGTATTTT. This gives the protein CAWSSPLTDTQYF.

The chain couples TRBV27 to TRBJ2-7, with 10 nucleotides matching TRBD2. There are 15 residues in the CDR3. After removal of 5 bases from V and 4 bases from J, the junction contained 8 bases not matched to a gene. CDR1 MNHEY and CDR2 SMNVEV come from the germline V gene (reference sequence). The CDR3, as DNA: TGTGCCAGCAGTGGGTCTAGCGGGGGTCTTTACGAGCAGTACTTC. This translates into CASSGSSGGLYEQYF.